Listed below are T cell receptor beta chains from one sample, sequenced in a study of PD-L1 blockade in urothelial cancer. The protocol was immunoSEQ multiplex PCR, while the TCRdb copy is restricted to in-frame clones and leaves out a portion. Of about 20,000 clones detected, about 91% appear once; the ten largest clones hold less than 4.5%. The sample consisted of PBMCs, taken around atezolizumab (anti-PD-L1) treatment. The receptors come from a man aged 45-65 years with urothelial cancer. Each CDR3 is given with its conserved first and last residue. A D gene is named only where the DNA matches it firmly. Only part of the rows carry a size: once, few, many, or a class if the clone is expanded.

j_gene	v_gene	d_gene	abundance	CDR3aa	CDR3nt
TRBJ1-4	TRBV6-5	.	.	CASSSAGEKLFF	TGTGCCAGCAGTTCTGCAGGGGAAAAACTGTTTTTT
TRBJ2-1	TRBV28	TRBD2	once	CASRVGLAENEQFF	TGTGCCAGCAGGGTGGGACTAGCGGAAAATGAGCAGTTCTTC
TRBJ2-1	TRBV6-5	TRBD1	.	CASSGTAYNEQFF	TGTGCCAGCAGCGGGACAGCCTACAATGAGCAGTTCTTC
TRBJ2-3	TRBV9	TRBD2	.	CASSVKAGGITDTQYF	TGTGCCAGCAGCGTGAAAGCGGGAGGGATCACAGATACGCAGTATTTT
TRBJ1-5	TRBV30	.	.	CAWSRDSNQPQHF	TGTGCCTGGAGTAGAGATAGCAATCAGCCCCAGCATTTT
TRBJ2-5	TRBV9	TRBD2	few	CASSVAGGLAGAGETQYF	TGTGCCAGCAGCGTAGCTGGGGGACTAGCGGGGGCTGGAGAGACCCAGTACTTC
TRBJ1-1	TRBV5-6	TRBD1	.	CASSLSPGQGARKEAFF	TGTGCCAGCAGCTTGTCCCCGGGACAGGGGGCACGAAAGGAAGCTTTCTTT
TRBJ2-5	TRBV10-3	TRBD1	.	CAISGGQGLQETQYF	TGTGCCATCTCAGGGGGACAGGGGCTACAAGAGACCCAGTACTTC
TRBJ2-1	TRBV5-1	.	.	CASSSGQDSPSKMRQFF	TGCGCCAGCAGCTCGGGACAAGACTCCCCAAGCAAAATGAGGCAGTTCTTC
TRBJ1-1	TRBV6-5	TRBD1	.	CASSAQPQGGTEAFF	TGTGCCAGCAGTGCCCAACCTCAGGGGGGCACTGAAGCTTTCTTT
TRBJ1-5	TRBV6-1	.	.	CASSEEGGVLNQPQHF	TGTGCCAGCAGTGAAGAGGGGGGGGTTCTCAATCAGCCCCAGCATTTT
TRBJ2-7	TRBV18	TRBD1	few	CASSSGQTYEQYF	TGTGCCAGCTCATCGGGACAGACCTACGAGCAGTACTTC
TRBJ2-2	TRBV10-3	.	.	CAISELQGKNTGELFF	TGTGCCATCAGTGAACTACAGGGTAAAAACACCGGGGAGCTGTTTTTT
TRBJ2-3	TRBV9	.	.	CASSVTRTADTQYF	TGTGCCAGCAGCGTTACCCGGACAGCAGATACGCAGTATTTT
TRBJ2-5	TRBV9	TRBD2	.	CASSAGLATKETQYF	TGTGCCAGCAGCGCGGGACTAGCCACAAAAGAGACCCAGTACTTC
TRBJ1-1	TRBV6-6	TRBD1	once	CASSSGQGGTEAFF	TGTGCCAGCAGCTCGGGACAGGGAGGGACTGAAGCTTTCTTT
TRBJ2-5	TRBV27	TRBD1	.	CASRSGGLISETQYF	TGTGCCAGCAGATCAGGGGGCTTGATTTCAGAGACCCAGTACTTC
TRBJ2-7	TRBV6-6	.	.	CASSYPTTGDFYEQYF	TGTGCCAGCAGTTACCCCACGACAGGTGACTTCTACGAGCAGTACTTC
TRBJ2-7	TRBV6-6	.	.	CASILGGRSYEQYF	TGTGCCAGCATCCTAGGCGGGCGATCCTACGAGCAGTACTTC
TRBJ1-6	TRBV6-1	TRBD1	.	CASSGTGNNSPLHF	TGTGCCAGCAGTGGGACAGGGAATAATTCACCCCTCCACTTT
TRBJ2-6	TRBV12-5	.	.	CATRGSGANVLTF	TGTGCGACCCGCGGTTCTGGGGCCAACGTCCTGACTTTC
TRBJ2-1	TRBV4-3	TRBD2	once	CASSQDVASGVNNEQFF	TGCGCCAGCAGCCAAGATGTAGCTAGCGGGGTCAACAATGAGCAGTTCTTC
TRBJ1-3	TRBV6-5	.	.	CASRGGISGNTIYF	TGTGCCAGCAGAGGAGGGATTTCTGGAAACACCATATATTTT
TRBJ2-7	TRBV13	TRBD1	.	CASSPDRGPYLSYEQYF	TGTGCCAGCAGCCCTGACAGGGGGCCCTACCTCTCCTACGAGCAGTACTTC
TRBJ1-3	TRBV10-1	.	.	CASGTRGNTIYF	TGCGCCAGTGGGACACGGGGAAACACCATATATTTT
TRBJ2-7	TRBV4-3	.	.	CASSQHLTYEQYF	TGCGCCAGCAGCCAACATCTAACCTACGAGCAGTACTTC
TRBJ2-1	TRBV5-6	TRBD2	.	CASSPGLAAYNEQFF	TGTGCCAGCAGCCCGGGACTAGCGGCCTACAATGAGCAGTTCTTC
TRBJ2-3	TRBV7-3	.	.	CASSSTNDRKGTDTQYF	TGTGCCAGCAGCTCCACGAATGACAGGAAGGGCACAGATACGCAGTATTTT
TRBJ2-7	TRBV15	TRBD2	.	CATSVLSGSYEQYF	TGTGCCACCAGCGTCCTTAGCGGGTCTTACGAGCAGTACTTC
TRBJ2-1	TRBV7-8	TRBD1	.	CASSLKWTGGIIYNEQFF	TGTGCCAGCAGCCTGAAATGGACAGGGGGTATTATTTACAATGAGCAGTTCTTC
TRBJ1-1	TRBV2	.	.	CASSERPPGVMNTEAFF	TGTGCCAGCAGTGAAAGGCCCCCAGGGGTTATGAACACTGAAGCTTTCTTT
TRBJ2-7	TRBV9	.	.	CASSVASHSDYEQYF	TGTGCCAGCAGCGTAGCTTCACACAGTGACTACGAGCAGTACTTC
TRBJ1-4	TRBV14	TRBD1	.	CASSQWTGIEKLFF	TGTGCCAGCAGCCAATGGACAGGGATTGAAAAACTGTTTTTT
TRBJ2-7	TRBV13	.	.	CASSPVWDNHYEQYF	TGTGCCAGCAGCCCCGTCTGGGACAACCACTACGAGCAGTACTTC
TRBJ1-3	TRBV29-1	.	.	CSVELGGAGNTIYF	TGCAGCGTTGAATTGGGGGGTGCTGGAAACACCATATATTTT
TRBJ2-1	TRBV14	TRBD2	.	CASSQTRGGTRNEQFF	TGTGCCAGCAGCCAGACCCGGGGGGGGACTAGGAATGAGCAGTTCTTC
TRBJ2-5	TRBV7-8	.	.	CASSLGGSQETQYF	TGTGCCAGCAGCTTAGGAGGGTCCCAAGAGACCCAGTACTTC
TRBJ2-7	TRBV4-2	.	.	CASSQDSPPVVVPEQYF	TGTGCCAGCAGCCAAGATAGCCCCCCAGTAGTGGTTCCCGAGCAGTACTTC
TRBJ2-2	TRBV7-2	TRBD2	.	CASSKRGLAGNTGELFF	TGTGCCAGCAGCAAGAGGGGACTAGCGGGGAACACCGGGGAGCTGTTTTTT
TRBJ2-1	TRBV30	TRBD2	.	CAWSAGGGYNEQFF	TGTGCCTGGAGTGCGGGCGGGGGCTACAATGAGCAGTTCTTC
TRBJ2-2	TRBV5-4	TRBD2	.	CASSLGTSWGTGELFF	TGTGCCAGCAGCCTTGGGACTAGTTGGGGCACCGGGGAGCTGTTTTTT
TRBJ2-1	TRBV6-5	TRBD2	.	CASSLPSTSGRNEQFF	TGTGCCAGCAGTTTACCCTCGACTAGCGGGAGAAATGAGCAGTTCTTC
TRBJ2-7	TRBV19	TRBD2	.	CASTRLGSGSYEQYF	TGTGCCAGTACCCGGCTGGGGAGCGGGAGTTACGAGCAGTACTTC
TRBJ1-1	TRBV9	.	.	CASSVGHLNTEAFF	TGTGCCAGCAGCGTAGGACATTTGAACACTGAAGCTTTCTTT
TRBJ2-3	TRBV7-2	TRBD1	.	CASSLRQGYTDTQYF	TGTGCCAGCAGCTTAAGACAGGGCTACACAGATACGCAGTATTTT
TRBJ2-7	TRBV5-1	.	.	CASSPQSLAKSYEQYF	TGCGCCAGCAGCCCGCAGTCGTTAGCGAAATCCTACGAGCAGTACTTC
TRBJ2-7	TRBV5-1	TRBD2	.	CASSLVSGETYEQYF	TGCGCCAGCAGCTTGGTTAGCGGGGAGACCTACGAGCAGTACTTC
TRBJ2-2	TRBV7-9	TRBD1	once	CASSGRRTGANTGELFF	TGTGCCAGCAGCGGACGAAGGACAGGGGCGAACACCGGGGAGCTGTTTTTT
TRBJ2-7	TRBV6-5	TRBD1	few	CASSSPGTGFYEQYF	TGTGCCAGCAGTTCCCCCGGGACAGGGTTCTACGAGCAGTACTTC
TRBJ2-1	TRBV7-6	TRBD2	once	CASSLGTRNNEQFF	TGTGCCAGCAGCTTGGGGACTAGGAACAATGAGCAGTTCTTC
TRBJ2-6	TRBV28	TRBD1	.	CASSLPGQGISGANVLTF	TGTGCCAGCAGTCTACCGGGACAGGGAATCTCTGGGGCCAACGTCCTGACTTTC
TRBJ1-6	TRBV5-6	TRBD1	.	CASSLWTGRSPLHF	TGTGCCAGCAGCTTGTGGACAGGGAGATCACCCCTCCACTTT
TRBJ2-1	TRBV5-1	.	.	CASSRDSSSYNEQFF	TGCGCCAGCAGCCGGGACTCGAGCTCCTACAATGAGCAGTTCTTC
TRBJ2-7	TRBV5-1	.	.	CASSLVSESSYEQYF	TGCGCCAGCAGCTTGGTTTCCGAGAGCTCCTACGAGCAGTACTTC
TRBJ1-5	TRBV7-2	.	.	CASSPPGNVSNQPQHF	TGTGCCAGCAGCCCCCCAGGGAATGTGAGCAATCAGCCCCAGCATTTT